Following are 26 T cell receptor beta chains from one sample sequenced in a study of blood T cell repertoires in COVID-19. Profiled with immunoSEQ multiplex PCR; TCRdb holds only in-frame clones, not every one. The sample yields more than 65,000 clones, 90% to 95% seen once. The sample consisted of peripheral blood. These receptors were taken from a human donor in a cohort sampled during active COVID-19.

The chain employs TRBV28 and TRBJ2-7; D unclear. The germline CDR1 and CDR2 sequences are MDHEN and SYDVKM. This CDR3 is 12 amino acids long. V lost 5 bases, J lost 6 bases, and 11 bases lay in between. The DNA of the CDR3 is TGTGCCAGCAGTCCCGTCCCTTTCGAGCAGTACTTC. Translated, it gives CASSPVPFEQYF. The full variable domain, with the rest looked up from reference TRBV28 and TRBJ2-7, is DVKVTQSSRYLVKRTGEKVFLECVQDMDHENMFWYRQDPGLGLRLIYFSYDVKMKEKGDIPEGYSVSREKKERFSLILESASTNQTSMYLCASSPVPFEQYFGPGTRLTVT.

The sample holds a few counts of this clone. V gene TRBV5-1 combines with J gene TRBJ1-2; 7 bases align to TRBD1. The CDR3 totals 14 residues. Unmatched junction bases numbered 6, after V lost 4 bases and J lost 3 bases. Germline-derived CDR1 and CDR2 are SGHRS and YFSETQ. The CDR3 coding sequence is TGCGCCAGCAGCGGGCGGACAGGAGACTATGGCTACACCTTC. This sequence encodes CASSGRTGDYGYTF.

The CDR3 DNA is TGTGCCAGCAGTTTAGGACCCATGGCAGGGGCCTACGAGCAGTACTTC. It translates to CASSLGPMAGAYEQYF. The V and J genes are TRBV27 and TRBJ2-7; D may be TRBD1 (6 bases). The CDR3 length is 16 residues. In germline, CDR1 is MNHEY, CDR2 SMNVEV (reference sequence). Trimming shortened V by 2 bases and J by 2 bases, and 16 bases separated the two germline ends.

The rearrangement links TRBV15 to TRBJ1-4; 10 nucleotides agree with TRBD1. The CDR3 extends over 19 amino acids. The J segment lost 3 bases and the V segment lost 3 bases, leaving 13 bases of the junction unmatched. Germline assignment: CDR1 LNHNV and CDR2 YYDKDF (reference sequence). The CDR3 DNA reads TGTGCCACCAGCAGGGGAACGGGACAGGGGAATCAGGCTAATGAAAAACTGTTTTTT. Its translation is CATSRGTGQGNQANEKLFF.

This clone was observed once. The chain is built from TRBV7-9 and TRBJ1-6; D uncertain. The CDR3 spans 14 residues. The V gene's germline CDR1 is SEHNR and CDR2 FQNEAQ (reference sequence). With 5 bases removed from V and 8 bases from J, the gap between germline ends came to 13 bases. CDR3 residues: CASSLAGRDSPLHF. The CDR3 DNA reads as TGTGCCAGCAGCCTGGCGGGTCGGGATTCACCCCTCCACTTT.

The V gene is TRBV7-2, the J gene TRBJ1-4; 7 nucleotides align to TRBD1. The CDR3 has 15 residues. Germline values: CDR1 SGHTA, CDR2 FQGNSA. Losses at the gene ends were 1 base for V and 7 bases for J; bases not matched to a gene: 6. The CDR3 coding sequence is TGTGCCAGCAGCTTAGGAGGGACAGCGTCTGAAAAACTGTTTTTT. Encoded protein: CASSLGGTASEKLFF.

The chain combines TRBV9 with TRBJ2-7; 10 bases agree with TRBD2. The V and J ends lost 2 bases and 2 bases, in that order; junction bases with no gene match: 7. Germline V gene data show CDR1 as SGDLS and CDR2 as YYNGEE. CDR3 length equals 16 residues. The CDR3 DNA follows: TGTGCCAGCAGCGTTTTCGGACTAGCGGAAACCTACGAGCAGTACTTC. It codes for CASSVFGLAETYEQYF.

This chain joins TRBV2 and TRBJ2-7; tentatively, D is TRBD1 (7 bases). V shed 6 bases and J shed 6 bases, with 21 bases lying between them. CDR3 length: 15 amino acids. Per germline, CDR1 SNHLY and CDR2 FYNNEI. CDR3 residues: CASRKAGQKYGEQYF. Written as DNA, the CDR3 is TGTGCCAGCAGGAAGGCGGGACAGAAGTATGGCGAGCAGTACTTC. The whole variable domain, remainder taken from reference TRBV2 and TRBJ2-7, is EPEVTQTPSHQVTQMGQEVILRCVPISNHLYFYWYRQILGQKVEFLVSFYNNEISEKSEIFDDQFSVERPDGSNFTLKIRSTKLEDSAMYFCASRKAGQKYGEQYFGPGTRLTVT.

The chain combines TRBV19 with TRBJ1-6; 9 bases match TRBD1. The V gene end was trimmed by 1 base and the J gene end by 8 bases; junction bases not matched to a gene: 18. This CDR3 contains 20 residues. In germline, CDR1 is LNHDA, CDR2 SQIVND (reference sequence). This CDR3 is CASSIALRVGQGKEDSPLHF. CDR3 DNA sequence: TGTGCCAGTAGTATAGCTTTACGGGTGGGACAGGGTAAAGAGGATTCACCCCTCCACTTT.

This clone turned up a few times. V is TRBV9 and J is TRBJ1-3, with 10 bases matching TRBD1. The CDR3 length is 15 residues. CDR1 is SGDLS and CDR2 is YYNGEE in the germline V gene. Trimming cost V 4 bases and J 2 bases; bases outside gene matches: 3. CDR3 DNA: TGTGCCAGCAGCTCCGGGACAGGGGCTGGAAACACCATATATTTT. As protein: CASSSGTGAGNTIYF.

The CDR3 DNA reads as TGTGCCAGCAGCTTACGAGCCCAGGCCGAGAACACTGAAGCTTTCTTT. This gives the protein CASSLRAQAENTEAFF. The chain is built from TRBV13 and TRBJ1-1; D is undetermined. This CDR3 is built from 16 residues. From germline, CDR1 is PRHDT and CDR2 FYEKMQ (reference sequence). The V gene lost 2 bases and the J gene lost 1 base, with 14 bases spanning the gap.

This sequence joins TRBV6-6 and TRBJ1-5, with 8 bases lining up with TRBD1. There are 15 residues in the CDR3. With V trimmed by 2 bases and J by 7 bases, 7 bases remained unmatched. The V gene's germline CDR1 is MNHNY and CDR2 SVGAGI (reference sequence). CDR3 nucleotide sequence: TGTGCCAGCAGTTACCGGACAGGGCTGGGGCAGCCCCAGCATTTT. Amino acid sequence: CASSYRTGLGQPQHF.

V and J are TRBV9 and TRBJ2-1; D uncertain. V was clipped by 3 bases and J by 0 bases, with 10 bases between them. The CDR3 contains 15 residues. Germline values: CDR1 SGDLS, CDR2 YYNGEE. The CDR3 reads CASSDTPNSYNEQFF. The CDR3 nucleotides read TGTGCCAGCAGCGACACCCCCAACTCCTACAATGAGCAGTTCTTC.

The chain recombines TRBV6-5 with TRBJ1-2; 9 nucleotides match TRBD1. Germline trimming cut 2 bases from V and 7 bases from J; bases unmatched to any gene: 8. CDR3 length equals 15 residues. Germline lookup yields CDR1 MNHEY and CDR2 SVGAGI. The CDR3 sequence: CASSYELGQGIGYTF. CDR3 in DNA: TGTGCCAGCAGTTACGAACTGGGACAGGGAATTGGCTACACCTTC.

The chain has TRBV19 and TRBJ1-6; 9 positions agree with TRBD1. The CDR3 runs 18 residues. Germline values: CDR1 LNHDA, CDR2 SQIVND (reference sequence). J gave up 0 bases and V 1 base, and 4 bases lay outside the gene matches. As DNA, the CDR3 is TGTGCCAGTAGTATAGGCGGGACAGGGAGCTCCTATAATTCACCCCTCCACTTT. Translation gives CASSIGGTGSSYNSPLHF.

In this sample, this clone turned up a few times. V usage is TRBV30 and J usage is TRBJ1-2; TRBD1 is a possible D gene (6 bases). CDR1 is GTSNPN and CDR2 is SVGIG in the germline V gene (reference sequence). The CDR3 runs 11 residues. Trimming left V 4 bases short and J 5 bases short, with 8 bases between. The DNA of the CDR3 is TGTGCCTGGAAGGGGGGGTATGGCTACACCTTC. Translation gives CAWKGGYGYTF.

The chain recombines TRBV12-5 with TRBJ1-2; 7 bases fit TRBD1. In germline, CDR1 is LGHNT, CDR2 FRNRAP. V lost 0 bases and J lost 4; bases outside the gene matches: 11. CDR3 length equals 17 residues. The CDR3 DNA reads as TGTGCTAGTGGTTTGGTATCCAGGGGGATCAACCTCTATGGCTACACCTTC. This encodes CASGLVSRGINLYGYTF.

The rearrangement joins TRBV2 to TRBJ1-2; 10 bases agree with TRBD1. Germline assignment: CDR1 SNHLY and CDR2 FYNNEI. Trimming cost V 6 bases and J 0 bases; bases outside gene matches: 10. The CDR3 covers 17 residues. The CDR3 bases are TGTGCCAGCAGGGCGGGACAGGGGAGTGCAACTAACTATGGCTACACCTTC. Protein sequence: CASRAGQGSATNYGYTF.

The chain recombines TRBV18 with TRBJ1-3; 7 nucleotides agree with TRBD1. The CDR3 has 15 residues. With V trimmed by 8 bases and J by 0 bases, 7 bases remained unmatched. The V gene's germline CDR1 is KGHSH and CDR2 LQKENI. The CDR3 loop reads CASHGQEFSGNTIYF. The CDR3, as DNA: TGTGCCAGCCACGGACAGGAGTTCTCTGGAAACACCATATATTTT.

The rearrangement links TRBV28 to TRBJ1-6; 10 nucleotides agree with TRBD1. This CDR3 has 19 amino acids. J gave up 3 bases and V 3 bases, and 11 bases lay outside the gene matches. Germline CDR1 reads MDHEN; CDR2 reads SYDVKM. The CDR3 reads CASSFRWGQGKIYNSPLHF. DNA of the CDR3: TGTGCCAGCAGTTTTCGTTGGGGACAGGGGAAAATCTATAATTCACCCCTCCACTTT.

This clone was seen a few times. The chain carries TRBV11-2 and TRBJ1-3; 8 bases agree with TRBD1. Trimming at V came to 5 bases and at J to 4 bases, leaving 4 bases not matched to a gene. The CDR3 contains 14 residues. The germline V gene has CDR1 SGHAT and CDR2 FQNNGV. CDR3 coding DNA: TGTGCCAGCAGCCTGGACAGGGAAGGAAACACCATATATTTT. Protein: CASSLDREGNTIYF.

V and J are TRBV7-8 and TRBJ2-7, with 7 nucleotides matching TRBD2. Germline CDR1 reads SGHVS; CDR2 reads FQNEAQ. The length of the CDR3 is 14 residues. V lost 4 bases to trimming and J lost 0 bases; unmatched junction nucleotides: 3. The CDR3 nucleotides are TGTGCCAGCAGCTCCAGCGGGGCCTCCTACGAGCAGTACTTC. Protein sequence: CASSSSGASYEQYF.

This rearrangement joins TRBV27 to TRBJ1-2; 9 bases match TRBD1. V trimming: 7 bases; J trimming: 6 bases; junction bases outside the gene matches: 6. This CDR3 is 13 amino acids long. In germline, CDR1 is MNHEY, CDR2 SMNVEV (reference sequence). In DNA form, the CDR3 reads TGTGCCAGCATGGGGACAGGGTCCCATGGCTACACCTTC. This sequence encodes CASMGTGSHGYTF.

This clone was counted a few times. At one of its ends the junction is not consistent with the germline gene, which may arise from a read error. The V gene is TRBV7-8, the J gene TRBJ2-7; TRBD1 might be the D (6 bases). Per the germline V gene, CDR1 is SGHVS and CDR2 is FQNEAQ. This CDR3 is built from 13 residues. The CDR3 loop reads CASSPREQGNFDF. CDR3 DNA sequence: TGTGCCAGCAGCCCCAGAGAACAGGGCAATTTTGACTTC.

The CDR3 loop is CASSPGGDRGYYEQYF. The CDR3 DNA follows: TGCGCCAGCAGTCCCGGGGGGGACAGGGGTTACTACGAGCAGTACTTC. The chain links TRBV10-1 to TRBJ2-7, with TRBD1 matching 10 bases. The CDR3 runs to 16 residues. The trim removed 5 bases at V and 3 bases at J, leaving 10 bases unmatched. CDR1 is WNHNN, CDR2 SYGVQD, per germline (reference sequence).

The chain couples TRBV27 to TRBJ1-2, with 7 bases lining up with TRBD1. V trimming: 3 bases; J trimming: 6 bases; junction bases outside the gene matches: 4. CDR1 MNHEY and CDR2 SMNVEV come from the germline V gene (reference sequence). The CDR3 has 13 residues. CDR3 loop: CASSLLTGNGYTF. The CDR3 nucleotides read TGTGCCAGCAGTTTGTTGACAGGGAATGGCTACACCTTC.